The 23 T cell receptor beta chains reported below all come from one sample, sequenced in a study of CD8 T cells in Susac syndrome. About 0.5 to 1 ug RNA was reverse transcribed with random hexamers. TCRdb fed the immunoSEQ multiplex PCR reads into MiXCR, producing one record per CDR3 protein. The top ten hold around 0.085% of the sample, which has 150,000 to 200,000 distinct CDR3 sequences, nearly 95% seen once. The sequencing sample was made of CD4+ T cells from PBMCs. These receptors came from a human donor with multiple sclerosis.

V and J are TRBV3-1 and TRBJ1-4, with D perhaps TRBD1 (5 bases). Trimming removed 5 bases at V and 4 bases at J, with 14 bases between. The V gene's germline CDR1 is LGHDT and CDR2 YNNKEL (reference sequence). The CDR3 is 15 amino acids. CDR3 loop: CASSVRGGNNEKLFF. CDR3 DNA sequence: TGTGCCAGCAGCGTCCGGGGGGGGAATAATGAAAAACTGTTTTTT. The variable domain in full, with the rest retrieved from reference TRBV3-1 and TRBJ1-4, is DTAVSQTPKYLVTQMGNDKSIKCEQNLGHDTMYWYKQDSKKFLKIMFSYNNKELIINETVPNRFSPKSPDKAHLNLHINSLELGDSAVYFCASSVRGGNNEKLFFGSGTQLSVL.

This rearrangement joins TRBV19 to TRBJ2-1, with D possibly TRBD1 on 6 matching bases. This CDR3 comprises 15 residues. The germline gives CDR1 LNHDA, CDR2 SQIVND (reference sequence). Deletions cut 8 bases from V and 4 bases from J, with 18 bases between. The CDR3 DNA is TGTGCCAGTGGTTTATCGGACAGAGAATACAATGAGCAGTTCTTC. It encodes CASGLSDREYNEQFF.

This sequence joins TRBV24-1 and TRBJ2-7, with D possibly being TRBD1 or TRBD2 (7 bases each). The V gene lost 7 bases and the J gene lost 2 bases, with 14 bases spanning the gap. The germline gives CDR1 KGHDR, CDR2 SFDVKD. This CDR3 contains 14 residues. Here the CDR3 DNA reads TGTGCCACCAGCCAGGGGGGGAGAACCTACGAGCAGTACTTC. Protein sequence: CATSQGGRTYEQYF.

This chain links TRBV29-1 with TRBJ2-7; 10 bases map to TRBD1. CDR1 is SQVTM and CDR2 is ANQGSEA in the germline V gene. J gave up 3 bases and V 4 bases, and 6 bases lay outside the gene matches. This CDR3 is 14 amino acids long. The CDR3 nucleotides read TGCAGCGTTGCCCGGACAGGGGGAATCTACGAGCAGTACTTC. The encoded protein is CSVARTGGIYEQYF.

The rearrangement joins TRBV7-8 to TRBJ2-1; weak D call: TRBD2 (6 bases). V gave up 6 bases and J gave up 4 bases, with 13 bases separating them. Germline assignment: CDR1 SGHVS and CDR2 FQNEAQ. There are 14 residues in the CDR3. CDR3 protein: CASRGGRWYNEQFF. The DNA for the CDR3 is TGTGCCAGCAGAGGAGGGAGGTGGTACAATGAGCAGTTCTTC.

The chain recombines TRBV29-1 with TRBJ1-1, with D possibly TRBD1 on 6 matching bases. The CDR3 totals 13 residues. V lost 7 bases, J lost 4 bases, and 16 bases lay in between. The germline V gene encodes CDR1 SQVTM and CDR2 ANQGSEA. The CDR3: CSAGGPGATEAFF. DNA for the CDR3: TGCAGCGCCGGAGGTCCAGGGGCCACTGAAGCTTTCTTT. The variable domain in full, with the rest retrieved from reference TRBV29-1 and TRBJ1-1, is SAVISQKPSRDICQRGTSLTIQCQVDSQVTMMFWYRQQPGQSLTLIATANQGSEATYESGFVIDKFPISRPNLTFSTLTVSNMSPEDSSIYLCSAGGPGATEAFFGQGTRLTVV.

The V and J genes are TRBV30 and TRBJ1-2, with D perhaps TRBD1 (5 bases). The ends were cut back, 0 bases at V and 4 bases at J, with 12 bases in the middle. Germline V lookup: CDR1 GTSNPN, CDR2 SVGIG (reference sequence). This CDR3 spans 14 amino acids. The CDR3 sequence is CAWSVRGSIYGYTF. The CDR3 DNA sequence: TGTGCCTGGAGTGTACGGGGCAGCATCTATGGCTACACCTTC.

V is TRBV30 and J is TRBJ1-1; D might be TRBD1 (6 bases). Germline CDR1 and CDR2: GTSNPN and SVGIG (reference sequence). This CDR3 comprises 14 residues. Trimming cost V 5 bases and J 0 bases, with 13 bases left between them. The CDR3 loop reads CAWARGQLNTEAFF. As DNA, the CDR3 is TGTGCCTGGGCGAGAGGACAGCTGAACACTGAAGCTTTCTTT.

This chain uses TRBV3-1 with TRBJ1-1; 7 bases are shared with TRBD1. This CDR3 is built from 13 residues. V shed 2 bases and J 8 bases; nucleotides not matched to a gene: 5. Looked up from germline, CDR1 is LGHDT and CDR2 is YNNKEL (reference sequence). The CDR3 coding sequence is TGTGCCAGCAGCCAATACAGGGGCACGGAAGCTTTCTTT. It is translated as CASSQYRGTEAFF.

The chain has TRBV20-1 and TRBJ2-5; 9 positions match TRBD1. This CDR3 has 16 residues. The V segment lost 5 bases and the J segment 3 bases; nucleotides outside the gene matches: 13. From germline, CDR1 is DFQATT and CDR2 SNEGSKA (reference sequence). The CDR3 DNA reads TGCAGTGCTCAGCCGCCTACAGGGGGCCCGGAAGAGACCCAGTACTTC. It is translated as CSAQPPTGGPEETQYF.

The rearrangement uses TRBV9 and TRBJ1-3; D unresolved. Germline V gives CDR1 SGDLS, CDR2 YYNGEE. CDR3 length equals 15 residues. Trimming took 1 base from V and 4 from J, leaving 12 bases between them. This CDR3 reads CASSVTPGEGNTIYF. The CDR3 nucleotides are TGTGCCAGCAGCGTAACCCCCGGCGAAGGAAACACCATATATTTT. Full variable domain (outside the CDR3, taken from reference TRBV9 and TRBJ1-3): DSGVTQTPKHLITATGQRVTLRCSPRSGDLSVYWYQQSLDQGLQFLIQYYNGEERAKGNILERFSAQQFPDLHSELNLSSLELGDSALYFCASSVTPGEGNTIYFGEGSWLTVV.

This chain links TRBV7-3 with TRBJ2-3; TRBD1 agrees at 8 bases. The CDR3 totals 14 residues. The V and J ends lost 6 bases and 3 bases, in that order; junction bases with no gene match: 5. Looked up from germline, CDR1 is SGHTA and CDR2 is FQGTGA. The CDR3 loop is CASSQTGGTDTQYF. CDR3 nucleotides: TGTGCCAGCAGTCAAACAGGGGGAACAGATACGCAGTATTTT.

The chain combines TRBV19 with TRBJ2-3, with no clear D. CDR3 length: 13 amino acids. Germline V CDR1 and CDR2: LNHDA, SQIVND (reference sequence). The V end lost 7 bases, the J end lost 1 base, and 9 bases lay between the germline ends. CDR3 amino acids: CASNSGGTDTQYF. In DNA, the CDR3 is TGTGCCAGTAACTCTGGGGGCACAGATACGCAGTATTTT.

This rearrangement joins TRBV29-1 to TRBJ2-3; D might be TRBD2 (7 bases). The V end lost 3 bases, the J end lost 3 bases, and 10 bases lay between the germline ends. This CDR3 has 13 residues. Per germline, CDR1 SQVTM and CDR2 ANQGSEA. CDR3 amino acids: CSVDGGATDTQYF. In DNA, the CDR3 is TGCAGCGTTGATGGGGGGGCAACAGATACGCAGTATTTT.

CDR3 DNA sequence: TGTGCCAGCAGCTCATCATCCACCGGGGAGCTGTTTTTT. Its translation: CASSSSSTGELFF. V is TRBV7-2 and J is TRBJ2-2; D is unresolved. V was clipped by 4 bases and J by 4 bases, with 7 bases between them. Germline V CDR1 and CDR2: SGHTA, FQGNSA. This CDR3 contains 13 residues.

The chain joins TRBV4-1 to TRBJ1-5; the D gene is possibly TRBD1 (5 bases). V lost 0 bases and J lost 6, with 15 bases in between. The CDR3 extends over 16 amino acids. The germline gives CDR1 MGHRA, CDR2 YSYEKL. The CDR3 region has the DNA TGCGCCAGCAGCCAAGAGGGCGAGGGGATAGTTCAGCCCCAGCATTTT. Its translation is CASSQEGEGIVQPQHF.

This chain links TRBV6-1 with TRBJ1-2; D not resolved. The germline gives CDR1 MNHNS, CDR2 SASEGT. This CDR3 has 16 residues. With 6 bases removed from V and 3 bases from J, the gap between germline ends came to 20 bases. Written as DNA, the CDR3 is TGTGCCAGCAGCGATATCGGTGGGAGAAGGGACTATGGCTACACCTTC. It is translated as CASSDIGGRRDYGYTF.

The table lists this clonotype with a count of one. The chain recombines TRBV29-1 with TRBJ2-3, with D possibly TRBD1 on 6 matching bases. The CDR3 is 14 residues long. CDR1 and CDR2 from the germline V gene are SQVTM and ANQGSEA. The ends were cut back, 8 bases at V and 4 bases at J, with 19 bases in the middle. CDR3 in DNA: TGCAGCATAAGGGACACCTTCGACGCAGATACGCAGTATTTT. Its protein product is CSIRDTFDADTQYF.

The rearrangement joins TRBV27 to TRBJ2-5; no clear D gene. Germline V CDR1 and CDR2: MNHEY, SMNVEV (reference sequence). Trimming removed 5 bases from V and 6 bases from J, with 13 bases in between. This CDR3 has 13 amino acids. CDR3 DNA: TGTGCCAGCAGTCTGGCGGCTTTACAGACCCAGTACTTC. This codes for CASSLAALQTQYF.

This chain uses TRBV12-3 or TRBV12-4 with TRBJ1-5, with 11 bases matching TRBD1. Trimming at V came to 6 bases and at J to 0 bases, leaving 7 bases not matched to a gene. The CDR3 is made up of 17 amino acids. CDR3 nucleotides: TGTGCCAGCAGCCTTGCCGGACAGGGGGCTAGCAATCAGCCCCAGCATTTT. This encodes CASSLAGQGASNQPQHF.

V and J are TRBV7-9 and TRBJ2-5; D may correspond to TRBD1 or TRBD2 (5 bases each). V gave up 7 bases and J gave up 5 bases, with 8 bases separating them. CDR1 is SEHNR, CDR2 FQNEAQ, per germline (reference sequence). CDR3 size: 11 residues. DNA of the CDR3: TGTGCCAGCACCGAGGGGGAGACCCAGTACTTC. Translated: CASTEGETQYF.

The J gene is TRBJ1-1, the V gene TRBV6-5, with 8 bases that match TRBD1. V shed 4 bases, J shed 5 bases, and the junction held 9 bases outside the gene matches. The CDR3 has 15 amino acids. The germline gives CDR1 MNHEY, CDR2 SVGAGI. CDR3 in amino acids: CASSSARRGLTEAFF. In DNA, the CDR3 is TGTGCCAGCAGTTCGGCCCGCAGGGGGCTAACTGAAGCTTTCTTT.

The V and J genes are TRBV11-2 and TRBJ1-2, with a tentative D call TRBD1 (5 bases). Trimming stripped 5 bases from V and 4 bases from J, with 14 bases between. Germline V lookup: CDR1 SGHAT, CDR2 FQNNGV. This CDR3 has 14 amino acids. This CDR3 reads CASSATTGGYGYTF. The CDR3 coding sequence is TGTGCCAGCAGCGCAACTACGGGGGGCTATGGCTACACCTTC.